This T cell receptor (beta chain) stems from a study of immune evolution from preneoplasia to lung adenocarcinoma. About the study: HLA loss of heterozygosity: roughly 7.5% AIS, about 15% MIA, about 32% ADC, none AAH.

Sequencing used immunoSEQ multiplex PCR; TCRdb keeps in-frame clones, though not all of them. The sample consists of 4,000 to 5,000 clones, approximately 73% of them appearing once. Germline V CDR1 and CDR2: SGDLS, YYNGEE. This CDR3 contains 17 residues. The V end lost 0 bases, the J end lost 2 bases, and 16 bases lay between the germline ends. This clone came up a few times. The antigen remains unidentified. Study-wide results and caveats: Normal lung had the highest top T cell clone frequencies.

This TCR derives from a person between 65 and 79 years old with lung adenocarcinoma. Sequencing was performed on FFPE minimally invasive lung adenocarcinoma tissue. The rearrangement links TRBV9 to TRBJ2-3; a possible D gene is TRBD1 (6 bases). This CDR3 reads CASSVGHRWGHTDTQYF. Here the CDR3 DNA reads TGTGCCAGCAGCGTAGGGCATCGATGGGGGCACACAGATACGCAGTATTTT.